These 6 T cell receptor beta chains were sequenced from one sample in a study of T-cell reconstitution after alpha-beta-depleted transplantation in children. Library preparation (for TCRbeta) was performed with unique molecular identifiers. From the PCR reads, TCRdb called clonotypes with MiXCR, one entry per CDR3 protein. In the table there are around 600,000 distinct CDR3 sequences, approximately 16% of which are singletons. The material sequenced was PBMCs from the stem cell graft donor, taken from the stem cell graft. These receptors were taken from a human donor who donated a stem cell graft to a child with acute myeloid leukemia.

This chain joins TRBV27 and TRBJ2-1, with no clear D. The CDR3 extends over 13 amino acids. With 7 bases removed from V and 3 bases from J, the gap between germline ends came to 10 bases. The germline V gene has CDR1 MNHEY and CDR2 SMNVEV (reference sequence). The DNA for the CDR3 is TGTGCCAGCATGAACTACCACTACAATGAGCAGTTCTTC. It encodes CASMNYHYNEQFF.

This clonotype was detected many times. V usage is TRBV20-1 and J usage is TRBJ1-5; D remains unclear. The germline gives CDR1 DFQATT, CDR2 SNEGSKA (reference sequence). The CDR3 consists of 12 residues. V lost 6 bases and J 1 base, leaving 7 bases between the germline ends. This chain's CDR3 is CSAVGSNQPQHF. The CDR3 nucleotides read TGCAGTGCAGTCGGGAGCAATCAGCCCCAGCATTTT.

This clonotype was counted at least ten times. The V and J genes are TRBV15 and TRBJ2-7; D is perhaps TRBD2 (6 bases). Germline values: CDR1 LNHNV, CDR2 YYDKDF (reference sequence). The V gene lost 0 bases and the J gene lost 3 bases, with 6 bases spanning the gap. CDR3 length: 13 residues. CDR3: CATSREGGYEQYF. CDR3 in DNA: TGTGCCACCAGCAGAGAGGGGGGCTACGAGCAGTACTTC.

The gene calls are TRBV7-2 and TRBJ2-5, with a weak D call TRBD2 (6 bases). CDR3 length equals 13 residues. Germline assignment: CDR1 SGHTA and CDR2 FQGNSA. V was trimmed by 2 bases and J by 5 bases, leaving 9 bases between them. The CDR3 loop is CASSLNLAETQYF. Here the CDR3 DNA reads TGTGCCAGCAGCTTAAATCTAGCGGAGACCCAGTACTTC.

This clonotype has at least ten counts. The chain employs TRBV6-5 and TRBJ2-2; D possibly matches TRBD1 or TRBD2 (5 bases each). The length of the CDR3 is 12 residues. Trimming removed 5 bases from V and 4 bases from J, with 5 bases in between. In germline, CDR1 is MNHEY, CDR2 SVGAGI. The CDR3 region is CASSGGTGELFF. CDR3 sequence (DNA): TGTGCCAGCAGTGGGGGCACCGGGGAGCTGTTTTTT.

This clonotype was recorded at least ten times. The CDR3, as DNA: TGTGCCAGCAGCGCCGCGGCGGGGGTTAGGTACGAGCAGTACGTC. The encoded protein is CASSAAAGVRYEQYV. The rearrangement joins TRBV5-5 to TRBJ2-7, with 7 bases lining up with TRBD2. CDR1 and CDR2 (germline): SGHKS, YYEKEE (reference sequence). J was trimmed by 4 bases and V by 4 bases; bases with no gene match: 11. The CDR3 covers 15 residues.